A single sample gave rise to the 13 T cell receptor beta chains below, sequenced in a study of long-term antiretroviral therapy in people with HIV. immunoSEQ v3.0 was run at survey level. The method was immunoSEQ multiplex PCR; TCRdb's version includes in-frame clones alone and lacks a portion of them. The repertoire has tens of thousands of clones, roughly 87% of them found once; the top ten carry around 6.3%. The starting material was unsorted PBMCs, obtained 0.6 years after starting antiretroviral therapy. Every receptor here comes from a man in his late teens or twenties with HIV.

V is TRBV5-4 and J is TRBJ2-1; 10 bases line up with TRBD2. CDR3 length: 16 amino acids. Germline V gene data show CDR1 as SGHNT and CDR2 as YYREEE (reference sequence). Trimming took 2 bases from V and 7 from J; bases not matched to a gene: 9. The CDR3 region is CASSLGAGGFWNEQFF. The CDR3 DNA sequence: TGTGCCAGCAGCTTAGGAGCGGGAGGGTTTTGGAATGAGCAGTTCTTC.

The chain couples TRBV4-1 to TRBJ1-5, with D unclear. The germline V and J ends were trimmed by 1 base and 6 bases, with 16 bases remaining between them. The CDR3 spans 16 residues. Germline CDR1 MGHRA, CDR2 YSYEKL. This chain's CDR3 is CASSQGAGLAAQPQHF. Written as DNA, the CDR3 is TGCGCCAGCAGCCAAGGAGCTGGGTTAGCGGCTCAGCCCCAGCATTTT.

The CDR3: CSVPGTSGSGEQFF. The DNA for the CDR3 is TGCAGCGTTCCAGGGACTAGCGGGTCAGGTGAGCAGTTCTTC. This sequence joins TRBV29-1 and TRBJ2-1, with 12 nucleotides matching TRBD2. J was trimmed by 9 bases and V by 5 bases; bases with no gene match: 8. Germline V CDR1 and CDR2: SQVTM, ANQGSEA. CDR3 length: 14 amino acids.

CDR3 residues: CASMGAEQFF. For the CDR3, the DNA is TGTGCCAGCATGGGCGCTGAGCAGTTCTTC. The genes are TRBV6-1 and TRBJ2-1; no reliable D call. This CDR3 region has 10 residues. Looked up from germline, CDR1 is MNHNS and CDR2 is SASEGT. With 7 bases removed from V and 9 bases from J, the gap between germline ends came to 7 bases.

V is TRBV27 and J is TRBJ2-2; D is undetermined. CDR3 size: 16 residues. The V gene's germline CDR1 is MNHEY and CDR2 SMNVEV (reference sequence). V lost 5 bases and J lost 0, with 13 bases in between. This chain's CDR3 is CASSQKPFANTGELFF. The CDR3, as DNA: TGTGCCAGCAGTCAGAAGCCTTTCGCGAACACCGGGGAGCTGTTTTTT.

The genes are TRBV4-1 and TRBJ2-3, with TRBD2 matching over 7 bases. Trimming removed 3 bases from V and 4 bases from J; junction bases left unmatched: 10. CDR1 is MGHRA, CDR2 YSYEKL, per germline. The CDR3 loop spans 16 amino acids. The CDR3, as DNA: TGCGCCAGCAGCCAGAGCGGCTCCCTAGCGGCAGATACGCAGTATTTT. It translates to CASSQSGSLAADTQYF.

The chain employs TRBV19 and TRBJ2-7; maybe TRBD2 (5 bases). Germline-derived CDR1 and CDR2 are LNHDA and SQIVND (reference sequence). The CDR3 spans 14 residues. V was shortened by 3 bases and J by 2 bases, with 11 bases between the two germline ends. The CDR3 loop reads CASSIALAPYEQYF. CDR3 sequence (DNA): TGTGCCAGTAGTATTGCTCTAGCCCCCTACGAGCAGTACTTC.

The V and J genes are TRBV30 and TRBJ2-1; D is unclear. The germline gives CDR1 GTSNPN, CDR2 SVGIG (reference sequence). Trimming stripped 4 bases from V and 3 bases from J, with 4 bases between. The CDR3 runs to 11 residues. CDR3 coding DNA: TGTGCCTGGAACGGCTACAATGAGCAGTTCTTC. It is translated as CAWNGYNEQFF.

The CDR3 bases are TGTGCCAGCAGTATAACAGGGGGCCGCGACGAGCAGTACTTC. Protein product: CASSITGGRDEQYF. The chain joins TRBV27 to TRBJ2-7, with 9 bases lining up with TRBD1. V lost 5 bases, J lost 5 bases, and 7 bases stayed unmatched. CDR1 is MNHEY, CDR2 SMNVEV, per germline (reference sequence). This CDR3 comprises 14 residues.

The chain has TRBV18 and TRBJ2-4; 9 nucleotides align to TRBD1. CDR3 length equals 13 residues. CDR1 is KGHSH, CDR2 LQKENI, per germline. Trimming cost V 4 bases and J 7 bases; bases outside gene matches: 2. In DNA form, the CDR3 reads TGTGCCAGCTCACTAGACAGGGGGAACATTCAGTACTTC. This codes for CASSLDRGNIQYF.

The V call is TRBV6-9, the J call TRBJ2-7; 7 bases fit TRBD2. The CDR3 loop spans 12 amino acids. Per the germline V gene, CDR1 is MNHGY and CDR2 is SVAAGI. After removal of 3 bases from V and 8 bases from J, the junction contained 4 bases not matched to a gene. The CDR3 DNA reads as TGTGCCAGCAGTTACCTGGGAGGGAAGCAGTACTTC. Translation gives CASSYLGGKQYF.

The chain is built from TRBV5-4 and TRBJ1-2; D ambiguous. Trimming took off 1 base at V and 7 bases at J, with 14 bases between the two ends. From germline, CDR1 is SGHNT and CDR2 YYREEE (reference sequence). This CDR3 contains 14 residues. The CDR3 loop reads CASSLTGSGIGYTF. The CDR3 DNA reads TGTGCCAGCAGCTTGACGGGGTCGGGGATTGGCTACACCTTC.

This clone has only a few counts. The chain recombines TRBV28 with TRBJ2-7, with D possibly being TRBD2 (6 bases). The ends were cut back, 1 base at V and 7 bases at J, with 11 bases in the middle. The CDR3 length is 13 residues. Looked up from germline, CDR1 is MDHEN and CDR2 is SYDVKM. The CDR3 DNA reads as TGTGCCAGCAGTTTATTCCCCGCGGGGGAGCAGTACTTC. This translates into CASSLFPAGEQYF.